Shown below are 29 T cell receptor beta chains from a single sample sequenced in a study of T cell changes during pregnancy in multiple sclerosis. Sequencing was performed with immunoSEQ multiplex PCR; in TCRdb, only in-frame clones are kept and a portion is missing. The table lists fewer than 60,000 clones, 95% of them singletons. The specimen comprised CD8+ T cells from peripheral blood mononuclear cells, sampled in the first trimester of pregnancy. The receptors originated from a female donor with multiple sclerosis, enrolled in a pregnancy study.

The CDR3 nucleotides read TGTGCCAGCACCGAAACCCTAACAGGGACCTACGAGCAGTACTTC. Translating it yields CASTETLTGTYEQYF. This chain links TRBV7-9 with TRBJ2-7; tentatively, D is TRBD1 (6 bases). This CDR3 spans 15 amino acids. The germline V gene has CDR1 SEHNR and CDR2 FQNEAQ (reference sequence). The V gene lost 7 bases and the J gene lost 2 bases, with 18 bases spanning the gap.

Written as DNA, the CDR3 is TGCGCCAGCAGTGACTTCGGGGGGCCGATGAACACTGAAGCTTTCTTT. It is translated as CASSDFGGPMNTEAFF. The rearrangement uses TRBV10-1 and TRBJ1-1, with D maybe TRBD1 (6 bases). Per the germline V gene, CDR1 is WNHNN and CDR2 is SYGVQD (reference sequence). The CDR3 consists of 16 residues. V lost 3 bases to trimming and J lost 0 bases, with 14 bases between them.

This rearrangement joins TRBV5-1 to TRBJ2-7; D is uncertain. This CDR3 contains 15 residues. The germline V gene has CDR1 SGHRS and CDR2 YFSETQ. V lost 0 bases and J 0 bases, leaving 10 bases between the germline ends. The CDR3 spells CASSLELGTSYEQYF. The DNA for the CDR3 is TGCGCCAGCAGCTTGGAGTTGGGCACCTCCTACGAGCAGTACTTC.

This chain connects TRBV7-5 to TRBJ1-5. TRBV7-5 is flagged as a pseudogene. The CDR3 contains 17 residues. This CDR3 reads CVRSLGGGQKMAQPQHF. The CDR3 bases are TGTGTCAGAAGCTTAGGGGGAGGACAAAAGATGGCCCAGCCCCAGCATTTT.

The chain carries TRBV4-1 and TRBJ2-3; 12 positions agree with TRBD1. V dropped 4 bases and J dropped 6; count of bases not matched to a gene: 5. CDR3 length: 15 amino acids. Germline loops: CDR1 MGHRA, CDR2 YSYEKL. This CDR3 reads CASSLGTGGDDTQYF. CDR3 coding DNA: TGCGCCAGCAGCCTTGGGACAGGGGGCGACGATACGCAGTATTTT.

The CDR3 DNA follows: TGCGCCAGCAGCCAAGATAGTGCCTACCCCCCTGAGCAGTTCTTC. This encodes CASSQDSAYPPEQFF. V and J are TRBV4-1 and TRBJ2-1, with D unresolved. The V and J ends lost 0 bases and 9 bases respectively, with 15 bases between them. CDR3 length: 15 residues. Germline lookup yields CDR1 MGHRA and CDR2 YSYEKL.

This clone was seen just once. The rearrangement links TRBV14 to TRBJ1-1; the match to TRBD1 covers 7 bases. The CDR3 is 15 amino acids. The V gene's germline CDR1 is SGHDN and CDR2 FVKESK. J was trimmed by 5 bases and V by 4 bases; bases with no gene match: 10. CDR3 loop: CASSPRERGPTEAFF. The CDR3 DNA sequence: TGTGCCAGCAGCCCTCGGGAGAGGGGGCCTACTGAAGCTTTCTTT.

Turning to this clone: One junction end does not reproduce the germline sequence, and a read error may be involved. The chain recombines TRBV13 with TRBJ2-3, with a possible D match to TRBD1 (8 bases). The CDR3 contains 13 residues. Germline CDR1 reads PRHDT; CDR2 reads FYEKMQ (reference sequence). CDR3 region: CASSLRGTGTQYF. CDR3 nucleotides: TGTGCCAGCAGCTTGCGGGGGACAGGTACGCAGTATTTT.

The V call is TRBV2, the J call TRBJ2-1, with a tentative D call TRBD2 (5 bases). The CDR3 contains 17 residues. Germline CDR1 and CDR2: SNHLY and FYNNEI. Trimming cost V 6 bases and J 2 bases, with 20 bases left between them. The CDR3 DNA reads TGTGCCAGCAGCCGCTCCTCAGCGGCTAGTCCCTACAATGAGCAGTTCTTC. Amino acid sequence: CASSRSSAASPYNEQFF.

V gene TRBV6-4 combines with J gene TRBJ2-7; 11 bases align to TRBD2. V gave up 3 bases and J gave up 2 bases; unmatched junction bases: 9. The germline V gene encodes CDR1 MRHNA and CDR2 SNTAGT. The CDR3 extends over 17 amino acids. DNA of the CDR3: TGTGCCAGCAGTGAATATGGGCTAGCGGGAGGCCCCTACGAGCAGTACTTC. This translates into CASSEYGLAGGPYEQYF.

V and J are TRBV7-3 and TRBJ1-1; D might be TRBD1 (6 bases). V gave up 5 bases and J gave up 4 bases, with 20 bases separating them. There are 16 residues in the CDR3. Germline loops: CDR1 SGHTA, CDR2 FQGTGA. The CDR3 loop reads CASSLIPGEWPTEAFF. The CDR3, as DNA: TGTGCCAGCAGCCTCATCCCAGGGGAATGGCCCACTGAAGCTTTCTTT.

In DNA form, the CDR3 reads TGTGCCAGCAGCCCGAGCGGGCTTCCCTACGAGCAGTACTTC. It is translated as CASSPSGLPYEQYF. The chain joins TRBV9 to TRBJ2-7, with TRBD2 as a possible D gene (6 bases). V gave up 4 bases and J gave up 2 bases, with 13 bases separating them. Germline V CDR1 and CDR2: SGDLS, YYNGEE. This CDR3 is 14 amino acids long.

The chain uses TRBV28 and TRBJ2-1, with 9 positions matching TRBD2. V gave up 5 bases and J gave up 0 bases; unmatched junction bases: 2. The germline V gene has CDR1 MDHEN and CDR2 SYDVKM. The length of the CDR3 is 15 residues. As DNA, the CDR3 is TGTGCCAGCAGTCGTAGCGGGGGCTCCTACAATGAGCAGTTCTTC. It translates to CASSRSGGSYNEQFF. Full variable domain (outside the CDR3, taken from reference TRBV28 and TRBJ2-1): DVKVTQSSRYLVKRTGEKVFLECVQDMDHENMFWYRQDPGLGLRLIYFSYDVKMKEKGDIPEGYSVSREKKERFSLILESASTNQTSMYLCASSRSGGSYNEQFFGPGTRLTVL.

Here the CDR3 DNA reads TGTGCCAGCAGTACCGGGACAGGGGCCTACGAGCAGTACTTC. Its protein product is CASSTGTGAYEQYF. This sequence joins TRBV27 and TRBJ2-7; 10 bases map to TRBD1. The CDR3 covers 14 residues. The V and J ends lost 5 bases and 2 bases, in that order; junction bases with no gene match: 3. Germline lookup yields CDR1 MNHEY and CDR2 SMNVEV (reference sequence).

This rearrangement joins TRBV27 to TRBJ2-7; D unclear. Trimming shortened V by 8 bases and J by 2 bases, and 10 bases separated the two germline ends. Germline CDR1 and CDR2: MNHEY and SMNVEV (reference sequence). The length of the CDR3 is 12 residues. CDR3 DNA sequence: TGTGCCAGCCAACTAAACCCCTACGAGCAGTACTTC. Translated, it gives CASQLNPYEQYF.

The count of this clone is one. The gene calls are TRBV25-1 and TRBJ2-5; 11 bases align to TRBD2. V trimming: 3 bases; J trimming: 7 bases; junction bases outside the gene matches: 10. CDR1 is MGHDK, CDR2 SYGVNS, per germline. This CDR3 has 16 residues. In DNA, the CDR3 is TGTGCCAGCAGTGACCTTAGCGGGAGGGCCGAGGGGACCCAGTACTTC. Translated, it gives CASSDLSGRAEGTQYF.

The chain couples TRBV4-1 to TRBJ2-3; 8 bases agree with TRBD2. The CDR3 contains 13 residues. Germline V gene sequence: CDR1 MGHRA, CDR2 YSYEKL. Trimming removed 4 bases from V and 8 bases from J; junction bases left unmatched: 5. CDR3 sequence reads: CASSPAGAGTQYF. CDR3 DNA sequence: TGCGCCAGCAGCCCAGCGGGGGCAGGTACGCAGTATTTT.

The gene calls are TRBV19 and TRBJ2-5; TRBD1 might be the D (5 bases). The DNA end favors TRBJ2-7, so the J call may be wrong. The CDR3 is 14 amino acids. The germline V gene has CDR1 LNHDA and CDR2 SQIVND (reference sequence). CDR3 protein: CASSMVGASYEQYF. In DNA form, the CDR3 reads TGTGCCAGTAGTATGGTTGGGGCCTCCTACGAGCAGTACTTC.

V and J are TRBV6-1 and TRBJ1-4; 10 nucleotides match TRBD1. V gave up 1 base and J gave up 7 bases; unmatched junction bases: 6. This CDR3 region has 16 residues. CDR1 and CDR2 (germline): MNHNS, SASEGT. The CDR3 bases are TGTGCCAGCAGTGAAGACCACGGGACAGGGGTTGAAAAACTGTTTTTT. Amino acid sequence: CASSEDHGTGVEKLFF.

The chain couples TRBV5-1 to TRBJ2-3, with D possibly being TRBD2 (5 bases). The germline CDR1 and CDR2 sequences are SGHRS and YFSETQ. The V gene lost 4 bases and the J gene lost 2 bases, with 14 bases spanning the gap. This CDR3 has 15 amino acids. The DNA for the CDR3 is TGCGCCAGCAGCGAGGGAACGGTCGTCACAGATACGCAGTATTTT. As protein: CASSEGTVVTDTQYF.

This clone is a singleton in its sample. This chain connects TRBV5-1 to TRBJ2-3; 8 bases match TRBD1. The CDR3 extends over 17 amino acids. V lost 4 bases, J lost 4 bases, and 14 bases stayed unmatched. The germline V gene encodes CDR1 SGHRS and CDR2 YFSETQ. This CDR3 is CASSLAVGQGYPDTQYF. DNA for the CDR3: TGCGCCAGCAGCCTTGCGGTAGGACAGGGTTACCCAGATACGCAGTATTTT.

Worth noting for this clone: This sample includes further DNA sequences coding for the same CDR3. The J gene is TRBJ1-1, the V gene TRBV4-1; 9 nucleotides line up with TRBD1. J was trimmed by 0 bases and V by 3 bases; bases with no gene match: 8. The CDR3 length is 17 residues. Germline CDR1 MGHRA, CDR2 YSYEKL. The CDR3 loop reads CASSHLPGQGMNTEAFF. The CDR3 DNA is TGCGCCAGCAGCCATCTCCCGGGACAGGGTATGAACACTGAAGCTTTCTTT.

The V call is TRBV29-1, the J call TRBJ2-1; 9 nucleotides line up with TRBD2. Germline lookup yields CDR1 SQVTM and CDR2 ANQGSEA. Trimming cost V 6 bases and J 4 bases; bases outside gene matches: 7. The length of the CDR3 is 14 residues. The CDR3 loop is CSVEREETYNEQFF. CDR3 DNA sequence: TGCAGCGTGGAGCGGGAGGAAACTTACAATGAGCAGTTCTTC.

This clone was detected only once. The chain couples TRBV20-1 to TRBJ1-1; D unclear. Looked up from germline, CDR1 is DFQATT and CDR2 is SNEGSKA (reference sequence). The ends were cut back, 7 bases at V and 9 bases at J, with 9 bases in the middle. This CDR3 region has 9 residues. CDR3 in DNA: TGCAGTGATCCGGTCAAAGCTTTCTTT. As protein: CSDPVKAFF.

The J gene is TRBJ1-2, the V gene TRBV28; the D is unclear. The CDR3 is made up of 14 amino acids. Germline assignment: CDR1 MDHEN and CDR2 SYDVKM. V was cut by 3 bases and J by 2 bases, with 10 bases left in between. The CDR3 loop is CASSFAGSNYGYTF. For the CDR3, the DNA is TGTGCCAGCAGTTTTGCAGGAAGCAACTATGGCTACACCTTC.

About this clone: A junction boundary mismatches the germline segment, possibly from a read error. V usage is TRBV6-1 and J usage is TRBJ2-4; 7 nucleotides line up with TRBD2. This CDR3 spans 11 amino acids. The germline V gene encodes CDR1 MNHNS and CDR2 SASEGT. CDR3 in amino acids: CASSEGGGQGF. The CDR3 DNA follows: TGTGCCAGCAGTGAAGGGGGAGGGCAGGGCTTC.

The V gene is TRBV5-8, the J gene TRBJ2-3; D possibly corresponds to TRBD1 (6 bases). This CDR3 comprises 15 residues. Germline CDR1 and CDR2: SGHTS and YDEGEE. V was clipped by 1 base and J by 2 bases, with 11 bases between them. CDR3 coding DNA: TGTGCCAGCAGCTTGACAGGGATCAACACAGATACGCAGTATTTT. This sequence encodes CASSLTGINTDTQYF.

The chain joins TRBV4-1 to TRBJ2-7; 9 bases are shared with TRBD1. The V gene's germline CDR1 is MGHRA and CDR2 YSYEKL. This CDR3 has 14 residues. The V gene end was trimmed by 4 bases and the J gene end by 0 bases; junction bases not matched to a gene: 1. The CDR3: CASSLTGGSYEQYF. CDR3 DNA sequence: TGCGCCAGCAGCCTGACAGGGGGCTCCTACGAGCAGTACTTC.

CDR3 bases: TGCAGCGTTCCGGACAGGAATTTCAACACTGAAGCTTTCTTT. Translation gives CSVPDRNFNTEAFF. The gene calls are TRBV29-1 and TRBJ1-1; 7 bases fit TRBD1. Germline trimming cut 5 bases from V and 2 bases from J; bases unmatched to any gene: 8. Germline V gene data show CDR1 as SQVTM and CDR2 as ANQGSEA. The CDR3 covers 14 residues.